Following are 14 T cell receptor beta chains from one sample sequenced in a study of T cells in Graves' hyperthyroidism and ophthalmopathy. The CDR3 regions of TCR beta were amplified from RNA transcripts. TCR CDR3 regions were first amplified by RT-PCR with HTBI primers. TCRdb re-called the multiplex PCR reads with MiXCR, one entry per CDR3 protein. The table includes 250,000 to 350,000 distinct CDR3 sequences, about 18% detected once. The sample was blood. Source of these receptors: a woman aged 55-69 years with Graves' ophthalmopathy.

In its sample, this clonotype was seen a few times. J is TRBJ2-3 and V is TRBV4-1; TRBD1 matches at 9 bases. Germline V gene lookup returns CDR1 MGHRA and CDR2 YSYEKL. CDR3 length equals 16 residues. V lost 6 bases to trimming and J lost 7 bases; unmatched junction nucleotides: 14. CDR3 DNA: TGCGCCAGCAGACATGTGGGGACAGGGTACCGGTATACGCAGTATTTT. It translates to CASRHVGTGYRYTQYF.

A remark on this clonotype: This could be a read error, since a much larger clone is one nucleotide away. The chain combines TRBV7-8 with TRBJ2-7; no clear D. CDR1 SGHVS and CDR2 FQNEAQ come from the germline V gene. The CDR3 is made up of 15 amino acids. Between the trimmed V and J ends, which lost 2 bases and 2 bases, there was a span of 13 bases. The CDR3 is CASSLIRELPYEQYF. CDR3 bases: TGTGCCAGCAGCTTAATTAGGGAACTCCCCTACGAGCAGTACTTC.

CDR3 sequence reads: CASRPTRDRDDTGELFF. The CDR3 nucleotides are TGTGCCAGCAGACCGACCCGGGACAGGGATGACACCGGGGAGCTGTTTTTT. The chain recombines TRBV12-3 or TRBV12-4 with TRBJ2-2; 9 positions agree with TRBD1. The ends lost 6 bases at V and 3 bases at J; junction bases unmatched: 11. The CDR3 is 17 amino acids.

In its sample, this clonotype was seen many times. The chain uses TRBV20-1 and TRBJ1-1, with D possibly being TRBD1 (5 bases). With 3 bases removed from V and 7 bases from J, the gap between germline ends came to 15 bases. Germline CDR1 reads DFQATT; CDR2 reads SNEGSKA (reference sequence). This CDR3 spans 13 amino acids. The CDR3 bases are TGCAGTGCTAGTGTGGCAGCCACAGGTGAAGCTTTCTTT. This sequence encodes CSASVAATGEAFF.

CDR3 bases: TGCAGTGGGGGGCAGGGTCTCACAGATACGCAGTATTTT. It yields the protein CSGGQGLTDTQYF. The rearrangement links TRBV29-1 to TRBJ2-3; D tentatively reads TRBD1 or TRBD2 (6 bases each). Looked up from germline, CDR1 is SQVTM and CDR2 is ANQGSEA. The CDR3 length is 13 residues.

This clonotype was counted many times. The chain combines TRBV20-1 with TRBJ2-1; TRBD1 matches at 7 bases. Germline V gene lookup returns CDR1 DFQATT and CDR2 SNEGSKA (reference sequence). The CDR3 consists of 15 residues. Trimming removed 7 bases from V and 4 bases from J; junction bases left unmatched: 13. The DNA of the CDR3 is TGCAGTGGTAAGGGGGCCCTACAGCGGTACAATGAGCAGTTCTTC. This sequence encodes CSGKGALQRYNEQFF.

The sample holds many counts of this clonotype. This chain uses TRBV4-3 with TRBJ1-1; possibly TRBD1 for D (5 bases). Germline-derived CDR1 and CDR2 are LGHNA and YSLEER. The CDR3 runs 13 residues. V gave up 1 base and J gave up 3 bases, with 6 bases separating them. The DNA for the CDR3 is TGCGCCAGCAGCCAAGCCAGGGACACTGAAGCTTTCTTT. Amino acid sequence: CASSQARDTEAFF.

J is TRBJ1-5 and V is TRBV28; perhaps TRBD1 as D (5 bases). The CDR3 spans 15 residues. Germline V gives CDR1 MDHEN, CDR2 SYDVKM. Trimming took 3 bases from V and 0 from J, leaving 9 bases between them. The CDR3 region has the DNA TGTGCCAGCAGTTTGAGGGGAACTAGCAATCAGCCCCAGCATTTT. It codes for CASSLRGTSNQPQHF.

This clonotype was seen only a few times. The chain recombines TRBV6-1 with TRBJ1-4; 7 positions agree with TRBD1. Germline values: CDR1 MNHNS, CDR2 SASEGT. CDR3 length: 14 residues. Losses at the gene ends were 6 bases for V and 2 bases for J; bases not matched to a gene: 3. CDR3 loop: CASRTQGTNEKLFF. CDR3 nucleotide sequence: TGTGCCAGCAGAACACAGGGGACTAATGAAAAACTGTTTTTT.

V usage is TRBV7-9 and J usage is TRBJ1-2; D possibly corresponds to TRBD1 (5 bases). The V end lost 3 bases, the J end lost 8 bases, and 16 bases lay between the germline ends. Looked up from germline, CDR1 is SEHNR and CDR2 is FQNEAQ (reference sequence). The length of the CDR3 is 14 residues. CDR3 in amino acids: CASSLRAGSKGYTF. CDR3 sequence (DNA): TGTGCCAGCAGCTTGCGGGCAGGGTCCAAGGGCTACACCTTC.

This clonotype was observed many times. The chain employs TRBV7-2 and TRBJ2-2; D call uncertain. V was shortened by 7 bases and J by 2 bases, with 14 bases between the two germline ends. CDR3 length: 15 residues. CDR1 SGHTA and CDR2 FQGNSA come from the germline V gene. The CDR3 reads CASTNRVPNTGELFF. As DNA, the CDR3 is TGTGCCAGCACCAACCGGGTCCCAAACACCGGGGAGCTGTTTTTT.

This clonotype was seen repeatedly, ten times or more. The chain uses TRBV27 and TRBJ1-2; possible D gene TRBD1, 6 bases. The CDR3 consists of 15 residues. Germline-derived CDR1 and CDR2 are MNHEY and SMNVEV (reference sequence). The ends were cut back, 5 bases at V and 4 bases at J, with 17 bases in the middle. For the CDR3, the DNA is TGTGCCAGCAGTCCCCTTTCAGGGGTCGGCTATGGCTACACCTTC. It is translated as CASSPLSGVGYGYTF.

The gene calls are TRBV7-2 and TRBJ2-5; D gene unclear. The CDR3 consists of 13 residues. CDR1 and CDR2 from the germline V gene are SGHTA and FQGNSA. V was pared by 4 bases and J by 3 bases, with 9 bases between. The CDR3 region has the DNA TGTGCCAGCAGCTCCAGACACAAAGAGACCCAGTACTTC. Protein product: CASSSRHKETQYF.

This clonotype was seen ten or more times. V is TRBV28 and J is TRBJ2-5, with 8 bases aligning to TRBD1. V lost 5 bases, J lost 1 base, and 6 bases stayed unmatched. The CDR3 spans 15 residues. Germline values: CDR1 MDHEN, CDR2 SYDVKM. The CDR3 loop reads CASSQDRDGQETQYF. The CDR3 bases are TGTGCCAGCAGTCAGGACAGGGATGGCCAAGAGACCCAGTACTTC. The variable domain in full, with the rest retrieved from reference TRBV28 and TRBJ2-5, is DVKVTQSSRYLVKRTGEKVFLECVQDMDHENMFWYRQDPGLGLRLIYFSYDVKMKEKGDIPEGYSVSREKKERFSLILESASTNQTSMYLCASSQDRDGQETQYFGPGTRLLVL.